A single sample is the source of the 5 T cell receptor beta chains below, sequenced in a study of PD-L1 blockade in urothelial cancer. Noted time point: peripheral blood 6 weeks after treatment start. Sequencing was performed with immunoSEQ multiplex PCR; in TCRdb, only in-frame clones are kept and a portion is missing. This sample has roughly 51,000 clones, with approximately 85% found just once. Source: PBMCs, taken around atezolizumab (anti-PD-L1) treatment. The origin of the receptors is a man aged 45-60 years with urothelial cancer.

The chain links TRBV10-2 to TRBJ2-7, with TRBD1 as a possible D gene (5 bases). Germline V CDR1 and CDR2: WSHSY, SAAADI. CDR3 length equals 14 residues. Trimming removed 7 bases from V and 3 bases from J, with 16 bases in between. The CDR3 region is CASTLTATVYEQYF. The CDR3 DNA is TGCGCCAGCACCCTGACAGCCACAGTCTACGAGCAGTACTTC.

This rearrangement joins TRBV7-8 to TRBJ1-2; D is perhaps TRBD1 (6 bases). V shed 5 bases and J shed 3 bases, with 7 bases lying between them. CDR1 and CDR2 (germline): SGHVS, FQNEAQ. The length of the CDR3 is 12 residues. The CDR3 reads CASSRTDYGYTF. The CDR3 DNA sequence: TGTGCCAGCAGCCGGACAGACTATGGCTACACCTTC.

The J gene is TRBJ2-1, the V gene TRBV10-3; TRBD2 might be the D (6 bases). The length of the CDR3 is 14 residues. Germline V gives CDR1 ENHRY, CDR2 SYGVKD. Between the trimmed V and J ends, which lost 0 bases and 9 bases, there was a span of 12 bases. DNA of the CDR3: TGTGCCATCAGTGAGTCGGGGCCCGGGGGTGAGCAGTTCTTC. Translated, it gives CAISESGPGGEQFF.

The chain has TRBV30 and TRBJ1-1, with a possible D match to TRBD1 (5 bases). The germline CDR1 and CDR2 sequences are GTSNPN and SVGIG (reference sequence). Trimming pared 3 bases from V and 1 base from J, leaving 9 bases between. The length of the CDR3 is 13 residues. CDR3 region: CAWRGQGNTEAFF. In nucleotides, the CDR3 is TGTGCCTGGAGGGGCCAGGGGAACACTGAAGCTTTCTTT. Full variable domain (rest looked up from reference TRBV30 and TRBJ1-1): SQTIHQWPATLVQPVGSPLSLECTVEGTSNPNLYWYRQAAGRGLQLLFYSVGIGQISSEVPQNLSASRPQDRQFILSSKKLLLSDSGFYLCAWRGQGNTEAFFGQGTRLTVV.

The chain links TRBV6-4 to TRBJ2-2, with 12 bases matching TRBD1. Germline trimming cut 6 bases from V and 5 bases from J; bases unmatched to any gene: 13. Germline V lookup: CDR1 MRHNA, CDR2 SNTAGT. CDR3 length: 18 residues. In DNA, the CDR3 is TGTGCCAGCAGGGGGGGACAGGGGGCTTTTTGGTCAACCGGGGAGCTGTTTTTT. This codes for CASRGGQGAFWSTGELFF.